Below, 6 T cell receptor beta chains from the same sample are listed, as sequenced in a study of blood T cell repertoires in COVID-19. TCRdb keeps only in-frame clones here, not all; method: immunoSEQ multiplex PCR. The sample shows over 20,000 clones, 82% of them seen only once. The sequenced sample consisted of peripheral blood. The source is a human donor in a cohort sampled during active COVID-19.

The rearrangement joins TRBV7-8 to TRBJ1-1; a weak D match, TRBD1 (6 bases). V dropped 5 bases and J dropped 4 bases, with 17 bases sitting between them. CDR1 SGHVS and CDR2 FQNEAQ come from the germline V gene. The CDR3 totals 15 residues. The CDR3 DNA follows: TGTGCCAGCAGCAATACACAGGGCCGAGGCACTGAAGCTTTCTTT. It yields the protein CASSNTQGRGTEAFF. Drawing the rest from reference TRBV7-8 and TRBJ1-1, the complete variable domain is GAGVSQSPRYKVAKRGQDVALRCDPISGHVSLFWYQQALGQGPEFLTYFQNEAQLDKSGLPSDRFFAERPEGSVSTLKIQRTQQEDSAVYLCASSNTQGRGTEAFFGQGTRLTVV.

The chain is built from TRBV19 and TRBJ2-1, with TRBD1 identical over 9 bases. The trim removed 5 bases at V and 4 bases at J, leaving 9 bases unmatched. The CDR3 has 16 residues. Per germline, CDR1 LNHDA and CDR2 SQIVND (reference sequence). The CDR3 DNA is TGTGCCAGTAGTTCCCCCGGGACAGGGTCTTACAATGAGCAGTTCTTC. Translation: CASSSPGTGSYNEQFF.

J is TRBJ2-2 and V is TRBV21-1; the listed D gene, TRBD2, was not tested against the DNA. TRBV21-1 is recorded as a pseudogene. CDR3 length equals 14 residues. The CDR3 DNA reads as TGTGCCAGCCCCCCGGCGGGGGACACCGGGGAGCTGTTTTTT. Amino acids: CASPPAGDTGELFF.

The V gene is TRBV28, the J gene TRBJ2-3; no reliable D call. This CDR3 spans 15 amino acids. Trimming pared 5 bases from V and 2 bases from J, leaving 14 bases between. The germline CDR1 and CDR2 sequences are MDHEN and SYDVKM. DNA of the CDR3: TGTGCCAGCAGTCTCCGAGCGACGGACACAGATACGCAGTATTTT. Protein product: CASSLRATDTDTQYF.

The chain recombines TRBV29-1 with TRBJ1-4; a possible D gene is TRBD1 (5 bases). V lost 3 bases, J lost 4 bases, and 9 bases lay in between. Germline V gene lookup returns CDR1 SQVTM and CDR2 ANQGSEA. CDR3 size: 13 residues. The CDR3 region is CSVDQGGNEKLFF. In nucleotides, the CDR3 is TGCAGCGTTGATCAGGGTGGTAATGAAAAACTGTTTTTT.

The chain has TRBV19 and TRBJ2-2, with 8 bases lining up with TRBD1. The trim removed 0 bases at V and 5 bases at J, leaving 8 bases unmatched. The germline CDR1 and CDR2 sequences are LNHDA and SQIVND (reference sequence). This CDR3 region has 17 residues. The CDR3 DNA is TGTGCCAGTAGTATAGATCTCAGGGGGCCAGGGACCGGGGAGCTGTTTTTT. Translation: CASSIDLRGPGTGELFF.